This passage covers 8 T cell receptor beta chains from one sample sequenced in a study of blood T cell repertoires in COVID-19. TCRdb keeps only in-frame clones here, not all; method: immunoSEQ multiplex PCR. The sample lists 90,000 to 120,000 clones, about nine tenths occurring once. The sequenced material came from peripheral blood. Source of these receptors: a woman in her twenties or thirties with acute or convalescent COVID-19.

The sample holds one count of this clone. V is TRBV29-1 and J is TRBJ1-4; D may be TRBD1 (5 bases). CDR3 length: 13 amino acids. Trimming removed 3 bases from V and 4 bases from J, with 9 bases in between. CDR1 is SQVTM, CDR2 ANQGSEA, per germline. DNA of the CDR3: TGCAGCGTTGAGGGGGGTCTTAATGAAAAACTGTTTTTT. It is translated as CSVEGGLNEKLFF.

The genes are TRBV2 and TRBJ2-1; a weak D match, TRBD2 (6 bases). The CDR3 covers 14 residues. V lost 5 bases to trimming and J lost 9 bases, with 17 bases between them. Germline lookup yields CDR1 SNHLY and CDR2 FYNNEI. CDR3 sequence reads: CASSPGSLVGEQFF. In DNA form, the CDR3 reads TGTGCCAGCAGTCCCGGGAGCCTAGTGGGTGAGCAGTTCTTC. Looking up the rest from reference TRBV2 and TRBJ2-1 gives the full variable domain: EPEVTQTPSHQVTQMGQEVILRCVPISNHLYFYWYRQILGQKVEFLVSFYNNEISEKSEIFDDQFSVERPDGSNFTLKIRSTKLEDSAMYFCASSPGSLVGEQFFGPGTRLTVL.

The J gene is TRBJ2-3, the V gene TRBV6-1; 9 bases map to TRBD2. The germline V gene encodes CDR1 MNHNS and CDR2 SASEGT. The CDR3 covers 16 residues. Trimming cost V 3 bases and J 4 bases; bases outside gene matches: 8. CDR3 amino acids: CASSDAGLAGADTQYF. The CDR3, as DNA: TGTGCCAGCAGTGACGCGGGACTAGCAGGTGCAGATACGCAGTATTTT.

V usage is TRBV25-1 and J usage is TRBJ2-5, with 7 nucleotides matching TRBD2. The CDR3 runs 14 residues. After removal of 7 bases from V and 9 bases from J, the junction contained 14 bases not matched to a gene. Germline V CDR1 and CDR2: MGHDK, SYGVNS. The DNA of the CDR3 is TGTGCCAGCACCGTCCCACTAGCGAGAATGGCCCAGTACTTC. Its protein product is CASTVPLARMAQYF.

In DNA form, the CDR3 reads TGTGCCAGCTCACGACAAGCAGATACGCAGTATTTT. Its protein product is CASSRQADTQYF. V gene TRBV18 combines with J gene TRBJ2-3; D is unresolved. The length of the CDR3 is 12 residues. Trimming cost V 4 bases and J 4 bases, with 6 bases left between them. The germline gives CDR1 KGHSH, CDR2 LQKENI.

V gene TRBV7-6 combines with J gene TRBJ2-1; 8 bases line up with TRBD2. From germline, CDR1 is SGHVS and CDR2 FNYEAQ. The CDR3 spans 15 residues. With 4 bases clipped from V and 5 bases from J, the junction kept 7 bases outside the gene matches. The CDR3 sequence is CASSWSGSLHNEQFF. In DNA form, the CDR3 reads TGTGCCAGCAGCTGGAGCGGGAGCTTGCACAATGAGCAGTTCTTC. The variable domain in full, completed from reference TRBV7-6 and TRBJ2-1, reads GAGVSQSPRYKVTKRGQDVALRCDPISGHVSLYWYRQALGQGPEFLTYFNYEAQQDKSGLPNDRFSAERPEGSISTLTIQRTEQRDSAMYRCASSWSGSLHNEQFFGPGTRLTVL.

The rearrangement joins TRBV19 to TRBJ1-5; D remains ambiguous. Germline V gene data show CDR1 as LNHDA and CDR2 as SQIVND (reference sequence). The germline V and J ends were trimmed by 3 bases and 0 bases, with 9 bases remaining between them. The CDR3 is 15 amino acids. CDR3 coding DNA: TGTGCCAGTAGTATCTTCAGTGTTAGCAATCAGCCCCAGCATTTT. This gives the protein CASSIFSVSNQPQHF.

The chain is built from TRBV10-3 and TRBJ2-5, with D possibly being TRBD1 (5 bases). There are 14 residues in the CDR3. V gave up 1 base and J gave up 3 bases, with 9 bases separating them. Germline assignment: CDR1 ENHRY and CDR2 SYGVKD. CDR3 nucleotide sequence: TGTGCCATCAGTGAGTGGGCAGGGAAAGAGACCCAGTACTTC. This translates into CAISEWAGKETQYF.